The 18 T cell receptor beta chains in this list originate from one sample, sequenced in a study of cytomegalovirus exposure and HLA in healthy donors. Sequencing used immunoSEQ multiplex PCR; TCRdb keeps in-frame clones, though not all of them. The sample records some 330,000 clones, 86% being singletons. Sequencing was performed on PBMCs. These TCRs come from a young woman in good health and CMV-seronegative.

The chain uses TRBV5-4 and TRBJ2-3; D might be TRBD2 (6 bases). In germline, CDR1 is SGHNT, CDR2 YYREEE (reference sequence). V lost 5 bases, J lost 7 bases, and 17 bases lay in between. The CDR3 is 14 residues long. CDR3 nucleotide sequence: TGTGCCAGCAGAAACCGCGGGGCGTCAAATACGCAGTATTTT. This encodes CASRNRGASNTQYF.

The V gene is TRBV7-2, the J gene TRBJ2-1; D unclear. Germline V gene sequence: CDR1 SGHTA, CDR2 FQGNSA. V was pared by 0 bases and J by 8 bases, with 8 bases between. CDR3 size: 13 residues. This CDR3 is CASSLARSDEQFF. The CDR3 DNA sequence: TGTGCCAGCAGCTTAGCGCGATCGGATGAGCAGTTCTTC. Full variable domain (outside the CDR3, taken from reference TRBV7-2 and TRBJ2-1): GAGVSQSPSNKVTEKGKDVELRCDPISGHTALYWYRQSLGQGLEFLIYFQGNSAPDKSGLPSDRFSAERTGGSVSTLTIQRTQQEDSAVYLCASSLARSDEQFFGPGTRLTVL.

J is TRBJ2-3 and V is TRBV7-2; no definite D call. V gave up 1 base and J gave up 1 base, with 9 bases separating them. The germline V gene encodes CDR1 SGHTA and CDR2 FQGNSA. The CDR3 is 15 amino acids. The CDR3 DNA reads TGTGCCAGCAGCTTAGTGTTTATCGGCACAGATACGCAGTATTTT. It is translated as CASSLVFIGTDTQYF.

The chain combines TRBV7-6 with TRBJ2-7; 10 bases align to TRBD1. Germline V gene lookup returns CDR1 SGHVS and CDR2 FNYEAQ. The CDR3 runs 13 residues. V was clipped by 5 bases and J by 3 bases; unmatched bases: 1. CDR3 DNA sequence: TGTGCCAGCAGCCGGACAGGGGGCTACGAGCAGTACTTC. Its protein is CASSRTGGYEQYF.

This clone was seen a single time. This sequence joins TRBV6-6 and TRBJ2-1; TRBD2 agrees at 12 bases. J gave up 10 bases and V 2 bases, and 9 bases lay outside the gene matches. The CDR3 is made up of 16 amino acids. Per germline, CDR1 MNHNY and CDR2 SVGAGI (reference sequence). CDR3 loop: CASSYPTSGSTEEQFF. The CDR3 DNA follows: TGTGCCAGCAGTTACCCGACTAGCGGGAGTACGGAGGAGCAGTTCTTC.

In this sample, this clone turned up once. The V and J genes are TRBV7-9 and TRBJ2-3; 9 nucleotides line up with TRBD1. V lost 5 bases and J lost 3; bases outside the gene matches: 9. This CDR3 region has 16 residues. Germline assignment: CDR1 SEHNR and CDR2 FQNEAQ (reference sequence). CDR3 nucleotides: TGTGCCAGCAGCCCCCGGGACAGGGAAACGACAGATACGCAGTATTTT. Amino acid sequence: CASSPRDRETTDTQYF.

The rearrangement joins TRBV1 to TRBJ2-7; the D segment call TRBD2 is taken from the table without a DNA check. TRBV1 is noted as a pseudogene. There are 18 residues in the CDR3. The CDR3 is CTSSPESVIAGGPYEQYF. The CDR3 nucleotides read TGCACCAGCAGCCCGGAGAGTGTTATAGCGGGAGGGCCCTACGAGCAGTACTTC.

CDR3: CASRGLAVTGELFF. The CDR3, as DNA: TGTGCCAGCAGGGGACTAGCGGTTACCGGGGAGCTGTTTTTT. The genes are TRBV2 and TRBJ2-2, with 11 bases that match TRBD2. The CDR3 totals 14 residues. J was trimmed by 5 bases and V by 6 bases; bases with no gene match: 2. Germline values: CDR1 SNHLY, CDR2 FYNNEI.

The CDR3 is CASSLGALAGDTDTQYF. In DNA form, the CDR3 reads TGCGCCAGCAGCCTGGGCGCTCTAGCGGGAGACACAGATACGCAGTATTTT. This chain connects TRBV4-1 to TRBJ2-3; 10 bases are a match to TRBD2. With 4 bases clipped from V and 2 bases from J, the junction kept 9 bases outside the gene matches. The CDR3 extends over 17 amino acids. CDR1 is MGHRA and CDR2 is YSYEKL in the germline V gene.

This chain uses TRBV7-2 with TRBJ2-7; D gene unclear. Germline V gene lookup returns CDR1 SGHTA and CDR2 FQGNSA. The CDR3 has 13 amino acids. Trimming shortened V by 0 bases and J by 5 bases, and 8 bases separated the two germline ends. CDR3 bases: TGTGCCAGCAGCTTAGCGGAGTGGCACGAGCAGTACTTC. Translated, it gives CASSLAEWHEQYF. Full variable domain (remainder filled in from reference TRBV7-2 and TRBJ2-7): GAGVSQSPSNKVTEKGKDVELRCDPISGHTALYWYRQSLGQGLEFLIYFQGNSAPDKSGLPSDRFSAERTGGSVSTLTIQRTQQEDSAVYLCASSLAEWHEQYFGPGTRLTVT.

This clone was observed a few times. This chain uses TRBV19 with TRBJ2-2; 10 bases line up with TRBD1. The J segment lost 5 bases and the V segment lost 4 bases, leaving 4 bases of the junction unmatched. This CDR3 is built from 15 residues. Germline CDR1 and CDR2: LNHDA and SQIVND (reference sequence). The CDR3 coding sequence is TGTGCCAGTAGTAAGGGACAGGGGAAGACCGGGGAGCTGTTTTTT. The encoded protein is CASSKGQGKTGELFF.

The chain employs TRBV19 and TRBJ2-3, with D maybe TRBD2 (6 bases). The V end was cut by 5 bases, the J end by 1 base, with 10 bases between. The germline CDR1 and CDR2 sequences are LNHDA and SQIVND (reference sequence). The CDR3 runs to 14 residues. CDR3 DNA: TGTGCCAGTAGTGAAACGGGGGGCACAGATACGCAGTATTTT. It codes for CASSETGGTDTQYF.

The rearrangement uses TRBV6-1 and TRBJ2-3, with D possibly TRBD2 on 6 matching bases. Per the germline V gene, CDR1 is MNHNS and CDR2 is SASEGT. This CDR3 spans 14 amino acids. V was shortened by 6 bases and J by 2 bases, with 12 bases between the two germline ends. Here the CDR3 DNA reads TGTGCCAGCAGATCGGGGGTAGACACAGATACGCAGTATTTT. Protein: CASRSGVDTDTQYF.

The genes are TRBV7-2 and TRBJ1-5, with a possible D match to TRBD1 (6 bases). Germline V gene data show CDR1 as SGHTA and CDR2 as FQGNSA. The CDR3 consists of 18 residues. V lost 2 bases and J 6 bases, leaving 23 bases between the germline ends. DNA of the CDR3: TGTGCCAGCAGCTTATCTTTCGGTGTAGGGCAGGGGTCTCAGCCCCAGCATTTT. This codes for CASSLSFGVGQGSQPQHF.

CDR3 in DNA: TGCGCCAGCAGCCAAGCACGGGAGCCATCCTACGAGCAGTACTTC. Its protein product is CASSQAREPSYEQYF. This sequence joins TRBV4-3 and TRBJ2-7, with D possibly TRBD2 on 6 matching bases. The CDR3 contains 15 residues. Trimming shortened V by 1 base and J by 1 base, and 11 bases separated the two germline ends. CDR1 is LGHNA and CDR2 is YSLEER in the germline V gene.

The genes are TRBV11-2 and TRBJ2-5, with D maybe TRBD2 (6 bases). Trimming took off 4 bases at V and 1 base at J, with 10 bases between the two ends. Germline V gives CDR1 SGHAT, CDR2 FQNNGV. There are 14 residues in the CDR3. The CDR3 loop reads CASSSLATQETQYF. In DNA, the CDR3 is TGTGCCAGCAGCTCTCTAGCGACCCAAGAGACCCAGTACTTC.

This clone turned up a few times. The V gene is TRBV7-2, the J gene TRBJ2-7; 8 bases match TRBD1. The germline gives CDR1 SGHTA, CDR2 FQGNSA. The V segment lost 5 bases and the J segment 6 bases; nucleotides outside the gene matches: 3. CDR3 size: 12 residues. CDR3 nucleotides: TGTGCCAGCAGCCCAGGGGGCCTCGAGCAGTACTTC. It translates to CASSPGGLEQYF.

The J gene is TRBJ1-3, the V gene TRBV4-3, with D unresolved. Trimming took 0 bases from V and 1 from J, leaving 7 bases between them. This CDR3 has 15 amino acids. Looked up from germline, CDR1 is LGHNA and CDR2 is YSLEER. The CDR3 DNA is TGCGCCAGCAGCCAAGAATGGAGATCTGGAAACACCATATATTTT. Protein sequence: CASSQEWRSGNTIYF.